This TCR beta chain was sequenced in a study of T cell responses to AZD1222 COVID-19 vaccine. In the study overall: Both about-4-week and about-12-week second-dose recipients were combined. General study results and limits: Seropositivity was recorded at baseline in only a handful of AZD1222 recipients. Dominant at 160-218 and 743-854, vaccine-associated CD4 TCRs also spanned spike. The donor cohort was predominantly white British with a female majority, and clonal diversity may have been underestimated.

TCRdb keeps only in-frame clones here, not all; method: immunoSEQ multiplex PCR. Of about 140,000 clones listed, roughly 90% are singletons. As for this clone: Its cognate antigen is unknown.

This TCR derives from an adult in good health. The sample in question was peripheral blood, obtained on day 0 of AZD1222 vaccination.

The CDR3 region is CASSPRRAGVYEQYF. The CDR3 DNA is TGTGCCAGCTCACCCCGCCGGGCAGGGGTCTACGAGCAGTACTTC. The chain links TRBV18 to TRBJ2-7; a weak D match, TRBD1 (6 bases). Per germline, CDR1 KGHSH and CDR2 LQKENI. The CDR3 covers 15 residues. Deletions cut 3 bases from V and 3 bases from J, with 15 bases between.